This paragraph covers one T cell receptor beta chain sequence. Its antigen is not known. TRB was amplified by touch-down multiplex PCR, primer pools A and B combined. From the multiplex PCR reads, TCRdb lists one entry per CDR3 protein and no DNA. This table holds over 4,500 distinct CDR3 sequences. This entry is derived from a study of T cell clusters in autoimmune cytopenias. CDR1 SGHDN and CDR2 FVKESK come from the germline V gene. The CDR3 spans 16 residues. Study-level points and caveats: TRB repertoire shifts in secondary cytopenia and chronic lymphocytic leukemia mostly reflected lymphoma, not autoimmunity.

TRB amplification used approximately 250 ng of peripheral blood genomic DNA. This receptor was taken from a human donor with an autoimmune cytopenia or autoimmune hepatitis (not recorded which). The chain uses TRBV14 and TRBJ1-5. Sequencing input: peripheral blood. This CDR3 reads CASSPKIRRSNQPQHF.